In this sample, the clone carrying this TCR beta chain turned up many times. It was by 5'RACE with 10-nucleotide random UMIs that the cDNA was made. TCRdb re-analysed the 5' RACE reads in MiXCR, keeping a single row per CDR3 protein. Of tens of thousands of distinct CDR3 sequences listed, 3% to 3.5% were seen once; the top ten hold about 8.3%. This specimen comes from a study of neurological immune-mediated disorders. Time point denoted: longitudinal time-point 1 (baseline). Germline assignment: CDR1 SQVTM and CDR2 ANQGSEA. The CDR3 is made up of 16 amino acids. Trimming stripped 6 bases from V and 0 bases from J, with 18 bases between.

The J gene is TRBJ2-1, the V gene TRBV29-1; tentatively, D is TRBD1 or TRBD2 (5 bases each). The sample was PBMCs. The TCR sequence derives from a woman aged 60 to 75 with multiple sclerosis. The DNA for the CDR3 is TGCAGCGTCGCTGGTCGGGGCAAAAGCTCCTACAATGAGCAGTTCTTC. This encodes CSVAGRGKSSYNEQFF.